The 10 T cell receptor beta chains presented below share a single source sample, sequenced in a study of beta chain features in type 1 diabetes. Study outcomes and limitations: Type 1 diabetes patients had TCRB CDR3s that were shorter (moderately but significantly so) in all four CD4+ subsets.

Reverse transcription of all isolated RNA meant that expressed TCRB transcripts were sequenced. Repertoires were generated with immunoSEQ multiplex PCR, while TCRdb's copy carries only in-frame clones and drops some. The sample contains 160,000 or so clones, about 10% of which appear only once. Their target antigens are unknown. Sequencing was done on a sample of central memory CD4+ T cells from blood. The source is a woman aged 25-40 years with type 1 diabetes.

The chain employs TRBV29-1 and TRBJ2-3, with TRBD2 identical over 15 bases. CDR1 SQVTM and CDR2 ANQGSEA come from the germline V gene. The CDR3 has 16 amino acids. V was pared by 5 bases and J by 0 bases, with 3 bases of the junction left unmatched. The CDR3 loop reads CSVLGTSGGSTDTQYF. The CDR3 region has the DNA TGCAGCGTTCTCGGGACTAGCGGGGGGAGCACAGATACGCAGTATTTT.

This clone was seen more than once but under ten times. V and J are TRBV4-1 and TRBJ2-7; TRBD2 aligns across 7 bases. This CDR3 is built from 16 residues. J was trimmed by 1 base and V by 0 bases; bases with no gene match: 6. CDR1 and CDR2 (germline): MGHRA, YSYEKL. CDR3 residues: CASSQEWGGYSYEQYF. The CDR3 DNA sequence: TGCGCCAGCAGCCAAGAATGGGGAGGGTATTCCTACGAGCAGTACTTC.

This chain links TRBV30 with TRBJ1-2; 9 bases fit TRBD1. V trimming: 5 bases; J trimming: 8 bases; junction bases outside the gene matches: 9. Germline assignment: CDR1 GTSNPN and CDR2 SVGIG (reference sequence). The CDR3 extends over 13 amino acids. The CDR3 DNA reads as TGTGCCTGGGCCACAGGGGGCTGGGGCGGCTACACCTTC. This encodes CAWATGGWGGYTF.

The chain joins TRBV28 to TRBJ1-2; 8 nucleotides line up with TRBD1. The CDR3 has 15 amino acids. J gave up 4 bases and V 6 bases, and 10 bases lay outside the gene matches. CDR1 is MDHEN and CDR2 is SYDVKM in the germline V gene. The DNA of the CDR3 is TGTGCCAGCAGCGATACTCCGGACAGGGTCTATGGCTACACCTTC. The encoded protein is CASSDTPDRVYGYTF.

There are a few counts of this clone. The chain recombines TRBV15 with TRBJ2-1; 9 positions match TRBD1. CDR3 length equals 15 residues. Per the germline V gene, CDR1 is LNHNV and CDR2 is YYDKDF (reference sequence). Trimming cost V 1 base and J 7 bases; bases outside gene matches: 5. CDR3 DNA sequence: TGTGCCACCAGCAGAGGACAGGGGGATGGGAATGAGCAGTTCTTC. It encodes CATSRGQGDGNEQFF.

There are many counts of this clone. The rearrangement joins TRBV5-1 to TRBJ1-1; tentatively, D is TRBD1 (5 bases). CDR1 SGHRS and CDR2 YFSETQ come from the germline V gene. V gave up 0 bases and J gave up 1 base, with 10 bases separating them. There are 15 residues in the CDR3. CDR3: CASSLGETANTEAFF. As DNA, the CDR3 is TGCGCCAGCAGCTTGGGAGAGACAGCGAACACTGAAGCTTTCTTT. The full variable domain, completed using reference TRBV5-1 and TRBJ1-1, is KAGVTQTPRYLIKTRGQQVTLSCSPISGHRSVSWYQQTPGQGLQFLFEYFSETQRNKGNFPGRFSGRQFSNSRSEMNVSTLELGDSALYLCASSLGETANTEAFFGQGTRLTVV.

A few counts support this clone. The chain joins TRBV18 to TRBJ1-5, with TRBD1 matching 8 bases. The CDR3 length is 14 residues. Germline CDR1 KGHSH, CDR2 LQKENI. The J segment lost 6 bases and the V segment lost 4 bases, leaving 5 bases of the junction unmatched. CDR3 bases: TGTGCCAGCTCACGAGGACAGGGAGGTCAGCCCCAGCATTTT. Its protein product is CASSRGQGGQPQHF. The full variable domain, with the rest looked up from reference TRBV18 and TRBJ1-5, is NAGVMQNPRHLVRRRGQEARLRCSPMKGHSHVYWYRQLPEEGLKFMVYLQKENIIDESGMPKERFSAEFPKEGPSILRIQQVVRGDSAAYFCASSRGQGGQPQHFGDGTRLSIL.

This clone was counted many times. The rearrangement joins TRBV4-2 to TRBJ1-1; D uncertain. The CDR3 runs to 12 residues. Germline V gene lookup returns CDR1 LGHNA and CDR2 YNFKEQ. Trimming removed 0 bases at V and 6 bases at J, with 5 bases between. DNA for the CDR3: TGTGCCAGCAGCCAAGACGCGGCTGAAGCTTTCTTT. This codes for CASSQDAAEAFF.

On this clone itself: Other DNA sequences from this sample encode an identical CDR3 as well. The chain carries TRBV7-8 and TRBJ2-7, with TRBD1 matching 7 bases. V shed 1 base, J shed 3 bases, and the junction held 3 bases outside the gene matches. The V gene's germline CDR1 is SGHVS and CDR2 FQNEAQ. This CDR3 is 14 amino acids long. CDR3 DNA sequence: TGTGCCAGCAGCTTAGGGGACAGCTACTACGAGCAGTACTTC. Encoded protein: CASSLGDSYYEQYF.

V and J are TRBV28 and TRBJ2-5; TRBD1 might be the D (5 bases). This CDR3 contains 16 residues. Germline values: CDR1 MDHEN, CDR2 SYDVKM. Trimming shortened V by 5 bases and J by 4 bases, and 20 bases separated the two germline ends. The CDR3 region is CASSLGHTRPRETQYF. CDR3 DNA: TGTGCCAGCAGTCTCGGACATACTCGTCCCCGAGAGACCCAGTACTTC.